Listed here is a single T cell receptor beta chain. A much larger clone lies a single base off, so this may be a read error. TCRdb analysed the PCR reads with MiXCR anew, one entry per CDR3 protein. The data contain 7,500 to 9,500 distinct CDR3 sequences, 13% to 15% of them singletons. This record belongs to a study of molecular identifiers for immune sequencing clone quantification. Naive CD8 T cells, phenotype CD8+CD4-CCR7+CD45RA+, were sorted. This receptor was taken from a human donor in good health. Some libraries in this study had Jurkat cell RNA spiked in. Sequencing was carried out using naive CD8+ T cells from blood, with Jurkat cell RNA spiked in. Subset specified: FACS-sorted CD8+CD4-CCR7+CD45RA+ naive T cells.

The CDR3 is CASSYSLGFQEAQYF. In nucleotides, the CDR3 is TGTGCCAGCAGTTACAGTTTGGGTTTCCAAGAGGCCCAGTACTTC. The chain uses TRBV6-5 and TRBJ2-5; D is unclear. Germline CDR1 MNHEY, CDR2 SVGAGI. CDR3 length: 15 amino acids.